What follows are 27 T cell receptor beta chains derived from one specimen sequenced in a study of beta chain features in type 1 diabetes. The isolated RNA, all of it, was reverse transcribed, so expressed TCRB transcripts were what got sequenced. Using immunoSEQ multiplex PCR, the repertoire was profiled, and TCRdb retains in-frame clones only, with some absent. The profile shows about 240,000 clones, 27% of them singletons. The sample taken for sequencing was central memory CD4+ T cells from blood. Source of these receptors: a man aged 25-45 years in good health.

The chain has TRBV11-2 and TRBJ2-1, with a weak D call TRBD1 (7 bases). The germline V gene encodes CDR1 SGHAT and CDR2 FQNNGV. The V end was cut by 5 bases, the J end by 4 bases, with 24 bases between. The CDR3 contains 18 residues. The DNA of the CDR3 is TGTGCCAGCAGCCAACCTCAGGGGGGCCCCCGAGCATACAATGAGCAGTTCTTC. Amino acids: CASSQPQGGPRAYNEQFF.

This sequence joins TRBV27 and TRBJ2-3; TRBD1 is a possible D gene (6 bases). The CDR3 spans 16 residues. Trimming removed 5 bases at V and 2 bases at J, with 17 bases between. The V gene's germline CDR1 is MNHEY and CDR2 SMNVEV (reference sequence). CDR3 residues: CASSTPGTQHTDTQYF. CDR3 DNA: TGTGCCAGCAGTACCCCCGGGACACAACACACAGATACGCAGTATTTT.

The V gene is TRBV29-1, the J gene TRBJ2-2; TRBD1 is a possible D gene (5 bases). Trimming cost V 4 bases and J 5 bases, with 11 bases left between them. This CDR3 contains 13 residues. Germline CDR1 and CDR2: SQVTM and ANQGSEA. CDR3 coding DNA: TGCAGCGTTGCTGGGGCGCGGACCGGGGAGCTGTTTTTT. It yields the protein CSVAGARTGELFF.

The J gene is TRBJ2-3, the V gene TRBV5-1; 7 bases line up with TRBD2. The CDR3 sequence is 15 residues long. Germline V gene lookup returns CDR1 SGHRS and CDR2 YFSETQ. The trim removed 2 bases at V and 6 bases at J, leaving 9 bases unmatched. This CDR3 is CASSFASREMDTQYF. The DNA for the CDR3 is TGCGCCAGCAGCTTCGCCTCGCGGGAGATGGATACGCAGTATTTT.

This clone showed up just a few times. This chain links TRBV29-1 with TRBJ1-5; 8 bases map to TRBD1. The germline V gene has CDR1 SQVTM and CDR2 ANQGSEA. Germline trimming cut 7 bases from V and 3 bases from J; bases unmatched to any gene: 5. CDR3 length: 13 residues. The CDR3 here is CSAGQGSNQPQHF. Here the CDR3 DNA reads TGCAGCGCCGGACAGGGTTCCAATCAGCCCCAGCATTTT.

This clone was found a few times. The genes are TRBV5-4 and TRBJ1-6, with no clear D. The CDR3 covers 15 residues. Trimming left V 6 bases short and J 7 bases short, with 17 bases between. Germline CDR1 SGHNT, CDR2 YYREEE (reference sequence). Here the CDR3 DNA reads TGTGCCAGCAATCGGGGATCGTCGCGCAATTCACCCCTCCACTTT. This sequence encodes CASNRGSSRNSPLHF.

The chain joins TRBV28 to TRBJ1-2, with 8 bases lining up with TRBD1. The CDR3 loop spans 13 amino acids. Unmatched junction bases numbered 6, after V lost 8 bases and J lost 4 bases. Germline V lookup: CDR1 MDHEN, CDR2 SYDVKM. In DNA, the CDR3 is TGTGCCAGCCGCCGGGACAGGATCTATGGCTACACCTTC. It specifies CASRRDRIYGYTF.

This clone was picked up a small number of times. The V gene is TRBV7-2, the J gene TRBJ2-7; D gene uncertain. The CDR3 totals 14 residues. Germline values: CDR1 SGHTA, CDR2 FQGNSA. V was cut by 5 bases and J by 7 bases, with 18 bases left in between. In DNA form, the CDR3 reads TGTGCCAGCAGCCCATATCTCCAAGCCTGGGAGCAGTACTTC. Protein sequence: CASSPYLQAWEQYF.

The V and J genes are TRBV7-2 and TRBJ1-2, with 12 bases fitting TRBD1. V lost 7 bases, J lost 8 bases, and 11 bases stayed unmatched. CDR3 length equals 15 residues. Germline CDR1 is SGHTA and CDR2 is FQGNSA. CDR3 amino acids: CASTSPGQGAKGYTF. The CDR3 DNA sequence: TGTGCCAGCACCTCCCCGGGACAGGGGGCGAAAGGCTACACCTTC.

The CDR3 protein is CASSDRLGEQFF. DNA of the CDR3: TGTGCCAGCAGTGACAGGTTAGGTGAGCAGTTCTTC. The rearrangement uses TRBV6-1 and TRBJ2-1; no clear D. This CDR3 contains 12 residues. Germline CDR1 and CDR2: MNHNS and SASEGT. V dropped 3 bases and J dropped 9 bases, with 9 bases sitting between them.

There are a few counts of this clone. The chain couples TRBV29-1 to TRBJ2-5; 8 nucleotides match TRBD2. The J call may be wrong; the DNA end is better matched by TRBJ2-7. The V gene's germline CDR1 is SQVTM and CDR2 ANQGSEA. The CDR3 is 13 residues long. CDR3 residues: CSVGTGGLDEQYF. In nucleotides, the CDR3 is TGCAGCGTTGGGACGGGGGGGCTGGACGAGCAGTACTTC.

V is TRBV28 and J is TRBJ2-7; 8 bases are shared with TRBD2. The germline V gene encodes CDR1 MDHEN and CDR2 SYDVKM. With 6 bases clipped from V and 9 bases from J, the junction kept 13 bases outside the gene matches. The CDR3 is 14 residues long. This chain's CDR3 is CASSPASGLSRQYF. The CDR3 nucleotides are TGTGCCAGCAGCCCCGCTAGCGGGCTTTCGCGGCAGTACTTC.

This clone was detected a few times. The gene calls are TRBV15 and TRBJ2-3; D gene unclear. CDR1 LNHNV and CDR2 YYDKDF come from the germline V gene (reference sequence). V shed 0 bases and J shed 6 bases, with 4 bases lying between them. There are 12 residues in the CDR3. The CDR3: CATSRDGDTQYF. The CDR3 DNA is TGTGCCACCAGCAGAGATGGGGATACGCAGTATTTT.

The J gene is TRBJ2-7, the V gene TRBV30; 7 positions match TRBD2. J lost 3 bases, V lost 2 bases, and 4 bases had no gene match. This CDR3 has 13 amino acids. CDR1 GTSNPN and CDR2 SVGIG come from the germline V gene (reference sequence). CDR3 nucleotides: TGTGCCTGGAGTTGCGGGAGCAGCTACGAGCAGTACTTC. Its protein is CAWSCGSSYEQYF.

There are a few counts of this clone. The chain is built from TRBV28 and TRBJ2-2, with 7 bases aligning to TRBD1. The CDR3 is 16 amino acids. Germline V lookup: CDR1 MDHEN, CDR2 SYDVKM. Trimming removed 7 bases from V and 4 bases from J; junction bases left unmatched: 12. CDR3 sequence: CASTSSGTALTGELFF. The CDR3, as DNA: TGTGCCAGCACTTCATCCGGGACAGCCCTCACCGGGGAGCTGTTTTTT.

The V call is TRBV30, the J call TRBJ2-7; D tentatively reads TRBD1 or TRBD2 (5 bases each). The CDR3 is 14 residues long. The germline V gene has CDR1 GTSNPN and CDR2 SVGIG (reference sequence). V dropped 2 bases and J dropped 7 bases, with 18 bases sitting between them. CDR3 amino acids: CAWSPGTVTREQYF. CDR3 coding DNA: TGTGCCTGGAGTCCCGGGACGGTTACCCGGGAGCAGTACTTC.

In the case of this clone: In the same sample, other DNA sequences code for this CDR3. The chain is built from TRBV5-1 and TRBJ2-3; TRBD1 agrees at 7 bases. The CDR3 is made up of 15 amino acids. The junction had 5 bases not matched to a gene; V was cut back by 0 bases and J by 4 bases. Germline V gene sequence: CDR1 SGHRS, CDR2 YFSETQ. The CDR3: CASSLGQGGADTQYF. For the CDR3, the DNA is TGCGCCAGCAGCTTGGGACAGGGTGGAGCAGATACGCAGTATTTT.

J is TRBJ2-5 and V is TRBV27, with D perhaps matching TRBD1 (8 bases). Germline lookup yields CDR1 MNHEY and CDR2 SMNVEV (reference sequence). Trimming removed 6 bases at V and 5 bases at J, with 22 bases between. The CDR3 runs to 16 residues. The CDR3 reads CASRQGGTARGETQYF. CDR3 DNA: TGTGCCAGCAGACAGGGGGGGACAGCTCGAGGGGAGACCCAGTACTTC.

The CDR3 DNA is TGTGCCAGCAGTGAAGGGCTTTCGACGCAGTATTTT. It is translated as CASSEGLSTQYF. The genes are TRBV2 and TRBJ2-3; no clear D. Germline CDR1 reads SNHLY; CDR2 reads FYNNEI. The CDR3 consists of 12 residues. Trimming stripped 1 base from V and 9 bases from J, with 8 bases between.

This clone was counted only a few times. The gene calls are TRBV7-2 and TRBJ2-7; tentatively, D is TRBD1 (6 bases). The CDR3 is 14 amino acids. Between the trimmed V and J ends, which lost 5 bases and 2 bases, there was a span of 13 bases. Germline V lookup: CDR1 SGHTA, CDR2 FQGNSA. CDR3 nucleotides: TGTGCCAGCAGCACGACGGGACAAGCCTACGAGCAGTACTTC. It yields the protein CASSTTGQAYEQYF. Variable domain in full (rest from reference TRBV7-2 and TRBJ2-7): GAGVSQSPSNKVTEKGKDVELRCDPISGHTALYWYRQSLGQGLEFLIYFQGNSAPDKSGLPSDRFSAERTGGSVSTLTIQRTQQEDSAVYLCASSTTGQAYEQYFGPGTRLTVT.

This chain connects TRBV5-6 to TRBJ2-7; D is uncertain. The V end was cut by 8 bases, the J end by 3 bases, with 15 bases between. Germline CDR1 is SGHDT and CDR2 is YYEEEE. The CDR3 has 13 residues. The CDR3 DNA sequence: TGTGCCAGTAAACAGACCGACCACTACGAGCAGTACTTC. The encoded protein is CASKQTDHYEQYF.

This clone was observed a few times. The chain combines TRBV29-1 with TRBJ2-7, with no clear D. V shed 1 base and J shed 6 bases, with 10 bases lying between them. Germline CDR1 and CDR2: SQVTM and ANQGSEA. The CDR3 runs 12 residues. This chain's CDR3 is CSVEATAGEQYF. CDR3 DNA: TGCAGCGTTGAAGCTACCGCTGGCGAGCAGTACTTC.

At least ten counts were recorded for this clone. Different DNA sequences within this sample yield the same CDR3. The V gene is TRBV9, the J gene TRBJ1-5, with D unclear. The V gene lost 3 bases and the J gene lost 0 bases, with 10 bases spanning the gap. The CDR3 length is 15 residues. Looked up from germline, CDR1 is SGDLS and CDR2 is YYNGEE. The CDR3 nucleotides read TGTGCCAGCAGCGCGACCCCGGATAGCAATCAGCCCCAGCATTTT. The encoded protein is CASSATPDSNQPQHF.

The chain links TRBV5-1 to TRBJ2-1, with TRBD2 identical over 14 bases. The germline CDR1 and CDR2 sequences are SGHRS and YFSETQ. The length of the CDR3 is 18 residues. V trimming: 4 bases; J trimming: 0 bases; junction bases outside the gene matches: 6. Here the CDR3 DNA reads TGCGCCAGCAGCATGGGACTAGCGGGAGTTTCCTCCTACAATGAGCAGTTCTTC. This gives the protein CASSMGLAGVSSYNEQFF. Combining the CDR3 with reference TRBV5-1 and TRBJ2-1 gives the whole variable domain KAGVTQTPRYLIKTRGQQVTLSCSPISGHRSVSWYQQTPGQGLQFLFEYFSETQRNKGNFPGRFSGRQFSNSRSEMNVSTLELGDSALYLCASSMGLAGVSSYNEQFFGPGTRLTVL.

The V and J genes are TRBV11-2 and TRBJ2-7; D is ambiguous. CDR1 is SGHAT, CDR2 FQNNGV, per germline. V lost 1 base and J lost 0, with 13 bases in between. The CDR3 loop spans 16 amino acids. The CDR3 sequence: CASSLAGSKSSYEQYF. DNA of the CDR3: TGTGCCAGCAGCTTAGCTGGCTCAAAAAGCTCCTACGAGCAGTACTTC.

CDR3 DNA: TGTGCCAGCAGCCCCCCCGAGGGCCACACTGAAGCTTTCTTT. This sequence encodes CASSPPEGHTEAFF. The rearrangement uses TRBV21-1 and TRBJ1-1. TRBV21-1 is a listed pseudogene. The CDR3 runs to 14 residues.

This clone was seen a handful of times. V gene TRBV14 combines with J gene TRBJ1-1, with no clear D. V was shortened by 8 bases and J by 0 bases, with 7 bases between the two germline ends. Germline V gives CDR1 SGHDN, CDR2 FVKESK. The CDR3 length is 12 residues. The DNA of the CDR3 is TGTGCCAGCGGACGGATGAACACTGAAGCTTTCTTT. Amino acid sequence: CASGRMNTEAFF.